A single TCR beta chain is shown here with its context. With 0 bases removed from V and 2 bases from J, the gap between germline ends came to 8 bases. CDR1 is SGHAT, CDR2 FQNNGV, per germline. This CDR3 has 14 amino acids. The record originates from a study of type 1 regulatory T cells. MiXCR, run by TCRdb on the reads, gives a single entry per CDR3 protein. This sample yields 75,000 to 100,000 distinct CDR3 sequences, of which about 28% are seen a single time; 2.2% belongs to the top ten. The sequencing sample was made of CD4+ T cells, either the whole sample or a sorted fraction (not recorded which). The chain has TRBV11-2 and TRBJ2-7; D may match TRBD1 or TRBD2 (5 bases each). This TCR was sampled from a human donor in good health. CDR3 residues: CASSLDLGPYEQYF. DNA for the CDR3: TGTGCCAGCAGCTTAGATCTGGGACCCTACGAGCAGTACTTC. The variable domain in full, with the rest retrieved from reference TRBV11-2 and TRBJ2-7, is EAGVAQSPRYKIIEKRQSVAFWCNPISGHATLYWYQQILGQGPKLLIQFQNNGVVDDSQLPKDRFSAERLKGVDSTLKIQPAKLEDSAVYLCASSLDLGPYEQYFGPGTRLTVT.